This paragraph reports one T cell receptor beta chain. The data are from a study of T cell repertoires in cytomegalovirus infection. A single record per CDR3 protein comes from TCRdb applying MiXCR to the reads. The sample comprises about 490,000 distinct CDR3 sequences, over 9% of which are singletons, and 10% to 13% rests with the top ten. V was clipped by 4 bases and J by 3 bases; unmatched bases: 5. Germline values: CDR1 LGHDT, CDR2 YNNKEL (reference sequence). The length of the CDR3 is 14 residues. The sample consisted of PBMCs. The chain is built from TRBV3-1 and TRBJ1-2; TRBD1 aligns across 7 bases. The origin of this receptor is a human donor in good health (CMV status not recorded). Some clones in this sample may be carry-over from other donors' samples. The CDR3 region is CASSRQGWDYGYTF. The CDR3 nucleotides are TGTGCCAGCAGCCGACAGGGTTGGGACTATGGCTACACCTTC.